Below, 3 T cell receptor beta chains from the same sample are listed, as sequenced in a study of radiation and T cells in renal cell carcinoma. Sequencing used immunoSEQ multiplex PCR; TCRdb keeps in-frame clones, though not all of them. The sample carries about 130,000 clones, around nine tenths recorded once. Time point denoted: baseline pretreatment blood. Treatment in this sample: 15 Gy SBRT to primary tumor, nephrectomy 4 weeks later. This sample comprised blood, obtained from a patient whose treatment included radiotherapy and nephrectomy. The receptors stem from a woman aged 50 to 60 with renal cell carcinoma.

The chain recombines TRBV11-1 with TRBJ2-1, with 9 nucleotides matching TRBD2. CDR3 length: 15 residues. CDR1 and CDR2 (germline): SGHAT, FQDESV (reference sequence). V trimming: 3 bases; J trimming: 7 bases; junction bases outside the gene matches: 7. CDR3 sequence: CASSFAGGLGNEQFF. Here the CDR3 DNA reads TGTGCCAGCAGCTTCGCGGGGGGGCTAGGGAATGAGCAGTTCTTC.

The rearrangement joins TRBV30 to TRBJ1-5, with D perhaps matching TRBD1 (5 bases). Per germline, CDR1 GTSNPN and CDR2 SVGIG (reference sequence). V lost 5 bases and J lost 5, with 19 bases in between. The CDR3 runs to 15 residues. CDR3 residues: CAWSEGHVTYQPQHF. In nucleotides, the CDR3 is TGTGCCTGGTCCGAAGGACACGTAACCTATCAGCCCCAGCATTTT.

The V and J genes are TRBV25-1 and TRBJ1-1; a possible D gene is TRBD1 (5 bases). Germline V CDR1 and CDR2: MGHDK, SYGVNS. V was clipped by 3 bases and J by 5 bases, with 10 bases between them. The CDR3 covers 13 residues. The CDR3 reads CASSEAGGTEAFF. The CDR3 nucleotides read TGTGCCAGCAGTGAGGCGGGGGGGACTGAAGCTTTCTTT. Variable domain in full (rest from reference TRBV25-1 and TRBJ1-1): EADIYQTPRYLVIGTGKKITLECSQTMGHDKMYWYQQDPGMELHLIHYSYGVNSTEKGDLSSESTVSRIRTEHFPLTLESARPSHTSQYLCASSEAGGTEAFFGQGTRLTVV.